The 9 T cell receptor beta chains in this list originate from one sample, sequenced in a study of OX40 agonist ivuxolimab in advanced cancers. Assay used: immunoSEQ multiplex PCR; TCRdb lists only in-frame clones, some missing. Of 70,000 to 95,000 clones in the sample, around 90% are singletons; the top ten hold less than 0.85%. Specimen: CD4+ or CD8+ T cells sorted from blood, collected in a trial of the OX40 agonist ivuxolimab. The receptors were sampled from an adult with an advanced solid tumor such as melanoma, head and neck, liver or kidney cancer.

The chain recombines TRBV7-2 with TRBJ2-3; the match to TRBD2 covers 10 bases. This CDR3 is 17 amino acids long. Germline values: CDR1 SGHTA, CDR2 FQGNSA. With V trimmed by 2 bases and J by 3 bases, 8 bases remained unmatched. The CDR3 sequence is CASSLSSSGSVTDTQYF. CDR3 sequence (DNA): TGTGCCAGCAGCTTATCTTCTAGCGGGAGCGTAACAGATACGCAGTATTTT.

V usage is TRBV7-8 and J usage is TRBJ1-3, with D perhaps TRBD1 (5 bases). The CDR3 runs 14 residues. Trimming removed 3 bases at V and 4 bases at J, with 10 bases between. Germline V lookup: CDR1 SGHVS, CDR2 FQNEAQ. The chain's CDR3 is CASSFQGTGNTIYF. CDR3 DNA: TGTGCCAGCAGCTTCCAGGGTACCGGAAACACCATATATTTT.

V gene TRBV19 combines with J gene TRBJ1-1; D unresolved. This CDR3 has 13 amino acids. From germline, CDR1 is LNHDA and CDR2 SQIVND (reference sequence). The V and J ends lost 5 bases and 3 bases respectively, with 10 bases between them. The CDR3 region is CASSDTRDTEAFF. CDR3 coding DNA: TGTGCCAGTAGTGACACCCGGGACACTGAAGCTTTCTTT. The full variable domain, completed using reference TRBV19 and TRBJ1-1, is DGGITQSPKYLFRKEGQNVTLSCEQNLNHDAMYWYRQDPGQGLRLIYYSQIVNDFQKGDIAEGYSVSREKKESFPLTVTSAQKNPTAFYLCASSDTRDTEAFFGQGTRLTVV.

V usage is TRBV5-4 and J usage is TRBJ1-5; D ambiguous. Per germline, CDR1 SGHNT and CDR2 YYREEE (reference sequence). The CDR3 has 12 residues. The germline V and J ends were trimmed by 3 bases and 7 bases, with 8 bases remaining between them. The DNA of the CDR3 is TGTGCCAGCAGCTCGGACGACCAGCCCCAGCATTTT. This sequence encodes CASSSDDQPQHF.

This clone has a count of ten or more. The CDR3 loop reads CASSIEGQGSRAQHF. The DNA for the CDR3 is TGTGCCAGTAGTATAGAGGGACAGGGTTCGAGGGCCCAGCATTTT. J is TRBJ1-5 and V is TRBV19; TRBD1 matches 9 bases. This CDR3 has 15 residues. J was trimmed by 11 bases and V by 0 bases; bases with no gene match: 8. The germline CDR1 and CDR2 sequences are LNHDA and SQIVND (reference sequence).

The chain couples TRBV10-2 to TRBJ2-7, with 10 bases lining up with TRBD2. The length of the CDR3 is 15 residues. V shed 6 bases, J shed 3 bases, and the junction held 8 bases outside the gene matches. Germline V gives CDR1 WSHSY, CDR2 SAAADI. The CDR3 reads CASSSVSGRFYEQYF. CDR3 DNA: TGCGCCAGCAGCAGCGTTAGCGGGAGGTTCTACGAGCAGTACTTC.

The chain uses TRBV4-2 and TRBJ1-2; D perhaps matches TRBD1 (6 bases). This CDR3 comprises 16 residues. V lost 5 bases to trimming and J lost 8 bases, with 24 bases between them. The V gene's germline CDR1 is LGHNA and CDR2 YNFKEQ. The CDR3 reads CASSLSDPYRVRGYTF. DNA of the CDR3: TGTGCCAGCAGCTTATCCGACCCTTACAGGGTCCGAGGCTACACCTTC.

The chain is built from TRBV28 and TRBJ2-7, with D perhaps assigned TRBD1 or TRBD2 (6 bases each). The CDR3 is made up of 15 amino acids. Deletions cut 3 bases from V and 0 bases from J, with 12 bases between. Germline V gives CDR1 MDHEN, CDR2 SYDVKM. The CDR3 region is CASSFSGANSYEQYF. CDR3 DNA sequence: TGTGCCAGCAGTTTTTCGGGGGCAAACTCCTACGAGCAGTACTTC.

This chain connects TRBV30 to TRBJ1-4, with TRBD1 as a possible D gene (5 bases). The germline gives CDR1 GTSNPN, CDR2 SVGIG (reference sequence). The CDR3 contains 14 residues. The V end was cut by 0 bases, the J end by 14 bases, with 19 bases between. The CDR3 DNA follows: TGTGCCTGGAGTGTGGGCTCTTTAATACAGGATCTGTTTTTT. It specifies CAWSVGSLIQDLFF.